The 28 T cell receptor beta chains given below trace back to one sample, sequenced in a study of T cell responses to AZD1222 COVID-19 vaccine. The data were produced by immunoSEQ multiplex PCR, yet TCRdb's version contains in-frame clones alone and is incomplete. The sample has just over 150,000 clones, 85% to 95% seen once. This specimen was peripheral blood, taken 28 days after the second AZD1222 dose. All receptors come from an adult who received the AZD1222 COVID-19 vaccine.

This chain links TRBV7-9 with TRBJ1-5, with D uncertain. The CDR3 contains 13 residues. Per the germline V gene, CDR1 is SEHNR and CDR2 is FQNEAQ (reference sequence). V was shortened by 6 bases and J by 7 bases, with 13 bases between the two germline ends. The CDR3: CASRAVGDQPQHF. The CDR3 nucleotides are TGTGCCAGCAGGGCCGTGGGTGACCAGCCCCAGCATTTT.

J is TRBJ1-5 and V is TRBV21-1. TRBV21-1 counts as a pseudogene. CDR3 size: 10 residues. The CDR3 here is CASRNQPQHF. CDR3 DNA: TGTGCCAGCAGGAATCAGCCCCAGCATTTT.

The CDR3 nucleotides are TGTGCCTGGAGGATATCGACAGTTTCGTCAGGGACCCAGTACTTC. Protein product: CAWRISTVSSGTQYF. The chain employs TRBV30 and TRBJ2-5; TRBD1 is a possible D gene (5 bases). V lost 3 bases, J lost 7 bases, and 21 bases lay in between. Germline-derived CDR1 and CDR2 are GTSNPN and SVGIG (reference sequence). The CDR3 contains 15 residues.

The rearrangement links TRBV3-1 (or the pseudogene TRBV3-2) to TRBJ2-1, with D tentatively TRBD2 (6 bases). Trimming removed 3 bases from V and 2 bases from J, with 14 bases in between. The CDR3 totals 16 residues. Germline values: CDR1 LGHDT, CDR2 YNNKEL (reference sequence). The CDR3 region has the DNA TGTGCCAGCAGCCAGAATCAGCGGGCCACCTACAATGAGCAGTTCTTC. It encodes CASSQNQRATYNEQFF.

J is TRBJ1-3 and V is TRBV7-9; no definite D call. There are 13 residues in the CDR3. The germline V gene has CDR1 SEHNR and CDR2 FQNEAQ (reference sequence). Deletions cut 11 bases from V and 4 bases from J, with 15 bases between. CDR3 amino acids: CAPNHVPGNTIYF. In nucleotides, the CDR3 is TGTGCCCCCAACCACGTTCCGGGAAACACCATATATTTT.

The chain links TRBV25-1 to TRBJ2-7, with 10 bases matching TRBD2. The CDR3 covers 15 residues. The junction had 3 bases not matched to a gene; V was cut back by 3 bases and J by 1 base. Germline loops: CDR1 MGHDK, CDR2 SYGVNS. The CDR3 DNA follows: TGTGCCAGCAGTGACCCTAGCGGGAGATCCTACGAGCAGTACTTC. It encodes CASSDPSGRSYEQYF.

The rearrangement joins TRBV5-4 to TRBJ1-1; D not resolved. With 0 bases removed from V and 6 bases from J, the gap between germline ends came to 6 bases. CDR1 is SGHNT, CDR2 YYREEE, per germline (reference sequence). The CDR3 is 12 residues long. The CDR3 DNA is TGTGCCAGCAGCTTGGACTCATCTGAAGCTTTCTTT. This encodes CASSLDSSEAFF.

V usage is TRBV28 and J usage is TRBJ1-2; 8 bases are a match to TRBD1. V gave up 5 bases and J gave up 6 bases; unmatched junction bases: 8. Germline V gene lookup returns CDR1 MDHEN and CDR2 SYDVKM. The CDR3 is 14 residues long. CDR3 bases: TGTGCCAGCAGTCCCTCAGGGGGCGAAAATGGCTACACCTTC. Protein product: CASSPSGGENGYTF.

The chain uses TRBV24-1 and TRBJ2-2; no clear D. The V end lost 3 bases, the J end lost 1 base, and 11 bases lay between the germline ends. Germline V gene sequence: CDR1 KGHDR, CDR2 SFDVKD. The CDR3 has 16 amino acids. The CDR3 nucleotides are TGTGCCACCAGTGATCCCAGCTCTATGAACACCGGGGAGCTGTTTTTT. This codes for CATSDPSSMNTGELFF.

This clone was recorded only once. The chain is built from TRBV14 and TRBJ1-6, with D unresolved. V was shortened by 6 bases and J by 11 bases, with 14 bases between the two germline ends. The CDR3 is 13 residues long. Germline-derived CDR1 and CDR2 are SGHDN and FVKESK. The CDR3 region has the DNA TGTGCCAGCAGGGGTACACGAGGGACACCCCTCCACTTT. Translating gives CASRGTRGTPLHF.

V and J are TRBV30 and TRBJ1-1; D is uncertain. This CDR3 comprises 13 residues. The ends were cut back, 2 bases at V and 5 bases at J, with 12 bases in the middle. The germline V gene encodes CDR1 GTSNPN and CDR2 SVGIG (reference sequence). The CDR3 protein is CAWSPMVSTEAFF. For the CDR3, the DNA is TGTGCCTGGAGTCCCATGGTGTCAACTGAAGCTTTCTTT.

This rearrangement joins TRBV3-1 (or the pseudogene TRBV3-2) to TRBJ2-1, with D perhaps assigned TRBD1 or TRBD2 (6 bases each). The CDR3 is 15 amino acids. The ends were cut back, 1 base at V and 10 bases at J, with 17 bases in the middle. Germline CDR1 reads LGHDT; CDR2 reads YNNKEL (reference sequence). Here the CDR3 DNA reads TGTGCCAGCAGCCAAGGAGGGGGGTATGGGGCGGAGCAGTTCTTC. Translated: CASSQGGGYGAEQFF.

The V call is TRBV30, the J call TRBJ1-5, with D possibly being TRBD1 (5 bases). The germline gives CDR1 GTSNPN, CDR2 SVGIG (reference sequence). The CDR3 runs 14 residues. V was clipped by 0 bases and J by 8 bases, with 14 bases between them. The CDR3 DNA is TGTGCCTGGAGTGTATCGCTGGGCAGGGAGCCCCAGCATTTT. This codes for CAWSVSLGREPQHF.

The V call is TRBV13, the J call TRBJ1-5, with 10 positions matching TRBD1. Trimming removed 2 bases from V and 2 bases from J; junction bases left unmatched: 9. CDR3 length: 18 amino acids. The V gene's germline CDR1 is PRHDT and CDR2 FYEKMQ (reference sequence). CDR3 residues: CASSLTLGGTGGNQPQHF. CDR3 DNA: TGTGCCAGCAGCTTAACGCTTGGTGGGACAGGGGGCAATCAGCCCCAGCATTTT.

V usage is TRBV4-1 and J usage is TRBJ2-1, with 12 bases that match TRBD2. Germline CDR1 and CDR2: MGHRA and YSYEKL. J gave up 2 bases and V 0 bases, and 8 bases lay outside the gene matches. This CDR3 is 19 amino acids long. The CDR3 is CASSQEASGGAGTYNEQFF. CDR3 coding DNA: TGCGCCAGCAGCCAAGAAGCTAGCGGGGGGGCCGGCACCTACAATGAGCAGTTCTTC.

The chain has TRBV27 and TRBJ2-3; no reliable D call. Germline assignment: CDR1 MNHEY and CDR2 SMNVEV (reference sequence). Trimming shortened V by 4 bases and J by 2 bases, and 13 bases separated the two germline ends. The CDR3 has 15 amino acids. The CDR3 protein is CASSSRAPFTDTQYF. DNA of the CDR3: TGTGCCAGCAGTTCCCGGGCCCCATTCACAGATACGCAGTATTTT.

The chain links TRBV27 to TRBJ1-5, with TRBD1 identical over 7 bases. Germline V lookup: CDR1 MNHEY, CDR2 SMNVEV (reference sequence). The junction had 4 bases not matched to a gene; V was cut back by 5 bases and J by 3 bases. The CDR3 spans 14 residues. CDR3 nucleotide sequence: TGTGCCAGCAGTGAAGGGGGCCTCAATCAGCCCCAGCATTTT. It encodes CASSEGGLNQPQHF.

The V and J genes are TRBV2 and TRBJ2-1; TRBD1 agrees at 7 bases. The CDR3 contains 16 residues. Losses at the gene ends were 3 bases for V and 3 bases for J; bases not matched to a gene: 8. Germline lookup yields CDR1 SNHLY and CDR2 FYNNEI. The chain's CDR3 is CASSDRAGGYYNEQFF. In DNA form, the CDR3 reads TGTGCCAGCAGTGATAGGGCAGGGGGATACTACAATGAGCAGTTCTTC.

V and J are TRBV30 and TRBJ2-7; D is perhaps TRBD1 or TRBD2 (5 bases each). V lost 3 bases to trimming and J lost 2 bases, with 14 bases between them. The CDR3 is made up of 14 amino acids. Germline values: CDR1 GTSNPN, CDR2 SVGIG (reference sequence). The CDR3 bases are TGTGCCTGGAGCCAAGGGACGGCCACCTACGAGCAGTACTTC. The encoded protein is CAWSQGTATYEQYF.

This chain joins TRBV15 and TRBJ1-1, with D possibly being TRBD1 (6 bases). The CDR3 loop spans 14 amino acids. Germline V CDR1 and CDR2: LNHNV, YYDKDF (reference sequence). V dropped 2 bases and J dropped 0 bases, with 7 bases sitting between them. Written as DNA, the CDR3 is TGTGCCACCAGCAGACAGGGGATGAACACTGAAGCTTTCTTT. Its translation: CATSRQGMNTEAFF.

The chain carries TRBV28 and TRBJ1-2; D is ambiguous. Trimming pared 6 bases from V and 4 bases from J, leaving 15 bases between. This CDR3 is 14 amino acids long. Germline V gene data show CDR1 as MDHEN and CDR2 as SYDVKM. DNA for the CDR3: TGTGCCAGCAGGGCCCCAGGCCCAAGCTATGGCTACACCTTC. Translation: CASRAPGPSYGYTF.

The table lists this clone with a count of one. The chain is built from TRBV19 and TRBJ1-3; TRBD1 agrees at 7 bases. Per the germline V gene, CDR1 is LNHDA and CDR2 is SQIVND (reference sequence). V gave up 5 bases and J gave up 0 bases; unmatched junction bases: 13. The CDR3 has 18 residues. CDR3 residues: CASSRFSGTASSGNTIYF. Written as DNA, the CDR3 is TGTGCCAGTAGTCGATTTTCCGGGACAGCGTCCTCTGGAAACACCATATATTTT.

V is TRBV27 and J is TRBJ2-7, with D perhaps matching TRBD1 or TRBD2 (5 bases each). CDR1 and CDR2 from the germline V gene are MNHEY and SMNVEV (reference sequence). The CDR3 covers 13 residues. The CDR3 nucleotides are TGTGTTTCACGTCGGGGCTTCCCCTACGAGCAGTACTTC. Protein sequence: CVSRRGFPYEQYF.

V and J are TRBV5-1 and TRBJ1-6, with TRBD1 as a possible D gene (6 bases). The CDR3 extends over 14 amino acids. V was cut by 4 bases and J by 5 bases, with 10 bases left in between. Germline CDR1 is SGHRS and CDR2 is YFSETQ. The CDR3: CASSPDRNNSPLHF. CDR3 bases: TGCGCCAGCAGCCCGGACAGAAATAATTCACCCCTCCACTTT.

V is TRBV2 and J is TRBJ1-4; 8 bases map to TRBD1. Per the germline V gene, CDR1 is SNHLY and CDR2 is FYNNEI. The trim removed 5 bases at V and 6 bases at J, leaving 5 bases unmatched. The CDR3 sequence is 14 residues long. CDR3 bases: TGTGCCAGCAGTCCACGGACAGGGCATGAAAAACTGTTTTTT. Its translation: CASSPRTGHEKLFF.

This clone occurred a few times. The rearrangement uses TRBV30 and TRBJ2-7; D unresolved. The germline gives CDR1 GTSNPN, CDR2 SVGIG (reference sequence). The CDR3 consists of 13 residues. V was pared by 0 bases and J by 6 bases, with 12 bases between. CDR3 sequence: CAWSVSEWGEQYF. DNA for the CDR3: TGTGCCTGGAGTGTATCAGAGTGGGGCGAGCAGTACTTC.

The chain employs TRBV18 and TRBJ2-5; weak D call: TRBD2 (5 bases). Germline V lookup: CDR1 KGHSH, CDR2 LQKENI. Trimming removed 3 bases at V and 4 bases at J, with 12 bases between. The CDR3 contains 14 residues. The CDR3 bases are TGTGCCAGCTCACCGGACCGAGGAGGAGAGACCCAGTACTTC. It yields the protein CASSPDRGGETQYF.

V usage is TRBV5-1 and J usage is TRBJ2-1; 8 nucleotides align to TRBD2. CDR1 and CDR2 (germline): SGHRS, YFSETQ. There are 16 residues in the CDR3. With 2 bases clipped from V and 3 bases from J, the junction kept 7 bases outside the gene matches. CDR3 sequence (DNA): TGCGCCAGCAGCTTAGGGAGCGGGGGTTTCTACAATGAGCAGTTCTTC. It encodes CASSLGSGGFYNEQFF.